This T cell receptor beta chain was identified during a study of T-cell reconstitution after alpha-beta-depleted transplantation in children. Germline CDR1 reads SQVTM; CDR2 reads ANQGSEA. V lost 3 bases and J 6 bases, leaving 9 bases between the germline ends. This CDR3 is 12 amino acids long. This clonotype was recorded many times. What it binds is not known. For TCRbeta, the library was prepared with unique molecular identifiers. Each CDR3 protein gets one entry after TCRdb re-called the PCR reads with MiXCR. The profile shows 480,000 or so distinct CDR3 sequences, approximately 10% of them singletons. Study results and caveats: One year post-transplant, T-cell counts and diversity were largely derived from T cells produced anew. There were reportedly several hundred expanded graft clones from which alpha-beta T cells came about two months after transplant. The high TCRbeta diversity at day 60 in some patients came from surviving recipient T cells and thymic progenitors.

J is TRBJ2-1 and V is TRBV29-1; no clear D gene. This receptor was identified in a child aged 2-15 years with inherited bone marrow failure, due to receive a stem cell transplant. The sample consisted of PBMCs, taken before TCRalphabeta/CD19-depleted stem cell transplant. The CDR3 nucleotides are TGCAGCGTTGATTTTGCAGGCAATGAGCAGTTCTTC. It specifies CSVDFAGNEQFF.